The clone carrying this T cell receptor (beta chain) was found once. Its specificity is unknown. This sample stems from a study of cytomegalovirus exposure and HLA in healthy donors. Trimming shortened V by 1 base and J by 2 bases, and 10 bases separated the two germline ends. CDR3 length: 14 amino acids. From germline, CDR1 is SGDLS and CDR2 YYNGEE. In the PCR, 60 Vbeta and 13 Jbeta primers were used. The table came from immunoSEQ multiplex PCR; TCRdb's copy has only in-frame clones and leaves some out. The sample contains over 150,000 clones, approximately 78% of which appear only once. Study-wide results and caveats: One cluster of highly shared sequence variants probably arose as a sequencing artifact.

The sequenced material came from PBMCs. V is TRBV9 and J is TRBJ2-7, with no clear D. The receptor was isolated from a young woman in good health and CMV-seropositive. The CDR3 loop reads CASSVQDTAYEQYF. The CDR3 DNA reads as TGTGCCAGCAGCGTACAGGATACGGCCTACGAGCAGTACTTC. Supplemented by reference TRBV9 and TRBJ2-7, the full variable domain reads DSGVTQTPKHLITATGQRVTLRCSPRSGDLSVYWYQQSLDQGLQFLIQYYNGEERAKGNILERFSAQQFPDLHSELNLSSLELGDSALYFCASSVQDTAYEQYFGPGTRLTVT.